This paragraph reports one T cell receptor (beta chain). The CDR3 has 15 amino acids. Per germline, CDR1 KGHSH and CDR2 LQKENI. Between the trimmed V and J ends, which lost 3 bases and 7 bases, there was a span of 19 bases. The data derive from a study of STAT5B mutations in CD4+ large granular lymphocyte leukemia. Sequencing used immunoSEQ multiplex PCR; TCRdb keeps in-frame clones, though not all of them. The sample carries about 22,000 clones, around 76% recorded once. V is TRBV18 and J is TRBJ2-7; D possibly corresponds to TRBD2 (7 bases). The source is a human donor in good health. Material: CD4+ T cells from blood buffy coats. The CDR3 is CASSPSRGAVWEQYF. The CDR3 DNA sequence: TGTGCCAGCTCACCTAGTCGGGGGGCCGTGTGGGAGCAGTACTTC.